The 30 T cell receptor beta chains below were found in one sample sequenced in a study of control samples from healthy donors and cancer patients. Repertoires were generated with immunoSEQ multiplex PCR, while TCRdb's copy carries only in-frame clones and drops some. The table records around 140,000 clones, about 90% of them present only once. Sample: blood. Source of these receptors: a man aged 25-40 years in good health.

V gene TRBV27 combines with J gene TRBJ1-5, with D possibly TRBD1 on 6 matching bases. V lost 5 bases to trimming and J lost 0 bases, with 20 bases between them. This CDR3 region has 18 residues. Germline V gene lookup returns CDR1 MNHEY and CDR2 SMNVEV (reference sequence). CDR3 sequence (DNA): TGTGCCAGCAGTCCCTTGGGGGCGAGGGTATATAGCAATCAGCCCCAGCATTTT. It specifies CASSPLGARVYSNQPQHF.

Turning to this clone: Possible read error: a much larger clone is one base away. This rearrangement joins TRBV27 to TRBJ1-1, with D perhaps TRBD1 (6 bases). The CDR3 consists of 14 residues. Trimming stripped 6 bases from V and 0 bases from J, with 11 bases between. Germline CDR1 and CDR2: MNHEY and SMNVEV (reference sequence). The CDR3 region is CASSLQGLNTEAFF. The CDR3 DNA reads TGTGCCAGCAGCCTACAGGGTTTGAACACTGAAGCTTTCTTT.

The chain couples TRBV9 to TRBJ1-3, with D perhaps matching TRBD1 (5 bases). The germline V gene encodes CDR1 SGDLS and CDR2 YYNGEE. The V gene lost 1 base and the J gene lost 7 bases, with 18 bases spanning the gap. This CDR3 contains 16 residues. The CDR3 nucleotides are TGTGCCAGCAGCGTACTTAGTGGGGGTATCGGTAACACCATATATTTT. Protein product: CASSVLSGGIGNTIYF.

The chain links TRBV5-1 to TRBJ1-1, with no clear D. Deletions cut 0 bases from V and 1 base from J, with 10 bases between. Germline-derived CDR1 and CDR2 are SGHRS and YFSETQ. This CDR3 contains 15 residues. The CDR3 sequence is CASSLDAAGNTEAFF. The CDR3 nucleotides read TGCGCCAGCAGCTTGGATGCTGCGGGGAACACTGAAGCTTTCTTT.

In regard to this clone: The junction departs from germline at one end; a sequencing error may be responsible. The rearrangement uses TRBV7-9 and TRBJ2-4; perhaps TRBD1 as D (5 bases). The germline gives CDR1 SEHNR, CDR2 FQNEAQ (reference sequence). This CDR3 has 13 residues. The CDR3 nucleotides are TGTGCCAGCAGCTTAGGGTGGGGCCTACTGACGTGGTTC. Translation: CASSLGWGLLTWF.

The chain links TRBV19 to TRBJ1-1; D not certain. Trimming took off 4 bases at V and 0 bases at J, with 15 bases between the two ends. Germline assignment: CDR1 LNHDA and CDR2 SQIVND (reference sequence). The CDR3 sequence is 16 residues long. CDR3 bases: TGTGCCAGTAGTAACGTGGGAAGATCTATGAACACTGAAGCTTTCTTT. It specifies CASSNVGRSMNTEAFF.

The genes are TRBV7-2 and TRBJ2-3; D may be TRBD2 (5 bases). V lost 1 base to trimming and J lost 14 bases, with 16 bases between them. The V gene's germline CDR1 is SGHTA and CDR2 FQGNSA. The length of the CDR3 is 13 residues. The CDR3 sequence: CASSLVGSRGVYF. The CDR3 coding sequence is TGTGCCAGCAGCTTAGTCGGTAGCCGGGGTGTGTATTTT.

V and J are TRBV7-3 and TRBJ2-3; possibly TRBD1 for D (5 bases). Germline V lookup: CDR1 SGHTA, CDR2 FQGTGA. V was cut by 2 bases and J by 0 bases, with 9 bases left in between. This CDR3 region has 15 residues. This chain's CDR3 is CASSLQAGSTDTQYF. The CDR3 DNA is TGTGCCAGCAGCTTACAGGCAGGGAGCACAGATACGCAGTATTTT.

The rearrangement uses TRBV5-8 and TRBJ1-2, with 9 bases that match TRBD1. The germline gives CDR1 SGHTS, CDR2 YDEGEE. The V gene end was trimmed by 3 bases and the J gene end by 3 bases; junction bases not matched to a gene: 6. This CDR3 is 15 amino acids long. CDR3 DNA: TGTGCCAGCAGCTGGACAGGGGTACGGGACTATGGCTACACCTTC. Its translation: CASSWTGVRDYGYTF.

The chain carries TRBV2 and TRBJ1-1; D is unresolved. The germline CDR1 and CDR2 sequences are SNHLY and FYNNEI. Trimming cost V 6 bases and J 0 bases, with 8 bases left between them. The length of the CDR3 is 13 residues. CDR3: CASRADLNTEAFF. The DNA of the CDR3 is TGTGCCAGCAGGGCGGACTTGAACACTGAAGCTTTCTTT.

The V call is TRBV12-3 or TRBV12-4, the J call TRBJ2-2; D gene unclear. The CDR3 extends over 13 amino acids. V shed 4 bases and J shed 4 bases, with 7 bases lying between them. CDR3 sequence: CASSYRFTGELFF. The CDR3 DNA reads TGTGCCAGCAGTTATAGATTCACCGGGGAGCTGTTTTTT.

This chain uses TRBV6-5 with TRBJ2-7, with 10 bases fitting TRBD1. There are 15 residues in the CDR3. V lost 7 bases, J lost 4 bases, and 10 bases stayed unmatched. Per the germline V gene, CDR1 is MNHEY and CDR2 is SVGAGI. CDR3 bases: TGTGCCAGCAACCCACAGACAGGGGGCACATACGAGCAGTACTTC. Protein: CASNPQTGGTYEQYF.

The V gene is TRBV7-3, the J gene TRBJ1-1, with D possibly matching TRBD1 (5 bases). Germline assignment: CDR1 SGHTA and CDR2 FQGTGA. Deletions cut 5 bases from V and 3 bases from J, with 13 bases between. This CDR3 is built from 14 residues. The chain's CDR3 is CASSQRGGYTEAFF. The CDR3 DNA is TGTGCCAGCAGCCAGCGGGGGGGTTACACTGAAGCTTTCTTT.

The DNA for the CDR3 is TGTGCCAGCAGTTCACTTGAAAGGGGTAGTCAGCCCCAGCATTTT. It specifies CASSSLERGSQPQHF. V is TRBV6-5 and J is TRBJ1-5; D may be TRBD1 (5 bases). Germline V gene sequence: CDR1 MNHEY, CDR2 SVGAGI. The V end was cut by 4 bases, the J end by 6 bases, with 16 bases between. This CDR3 region has 15 residues.

Comments on this clone: Other DNA sequences from this sample encode an identical CDR3 as well. The chain combines TRBV30 with TRBJ2-2, with D tentatively TRBD2 (6 bases). Trimming took 3 bases from V and 3 from J, leaving 14 bases between them. CDR3 length equals 15 residues. Per germline, CDR1 GTSNPN and CDR2 SVGIG (reference sequence). CDR3 sequence (DNA): TGTGCCTGGAGGGGTTGGGGGGTAGACACCGGGGAGCTGTTTTTT. Protein product: CAWRGWGVDTGELFF. Based on the CDR3 plus reference TRBV30 and TRBJ2-2, the full variable domain is SQTIHQWPATLVQPVGSPLSLECTVEGTSNPNLYWYRQAAGRGLQLLFYSVGIGQISSEVPQNLSASRPQDRQFILSSKKLLLSDSGFYLCAWRGWGVDTGELFFGEGSRLTVL.

The gene calls are TRBV5-1 and TRBJ2-7; D not resolved. The CDR3 has 13 amino acids. The V gene lost 0 bases and the J gene lost 8 bases, with 12 bases spanning the gap. Germline CDR1 SGHRS, CDR2 YFSETQ. CDR3 sequence reads: CASSLAPTSQQYF. The CDR3 coding sequence is TGCGCCAGCAGCTTGGCTCCGACATCCCAGCAGTACTTC.

The V call is TRBV18, the J call TRBJ1-1, with D possibly TRBD1 on 6 matching bases. Germline values: CDR1 KGHSH, CDR2 LQKENI. CDR3 length: 14 residues. Trimming shortened V by 3 bases and J by 3 bases, and 11 bases separated the two germline ends. The CDR3 reads CASSPQQGHTEAFF. The CDR3 DNA sequence: TGTGCCAGCTCACCGCAACAGGGTCACACTGAAGCTTTCTTT.

The chain carries TRBV6-6 and TRBJ1-1; no definite D call. CDR3 length: 13 amino acids. The germline CDR1 and CDR2 sequences are MNHNY and SVGAGI (reference sequence). The V end lost 7 bases, the J end lost 4 bases, and 13 bases lay between the germline ends. As DNA, the CDR3 is TGTGCCAGCACCACCATCGGGAGCACTGAAGCTTTCTTT. Its translation is CASTTIGSTEAFF.

This chain connects TRBV12-5 to TRBJ2-7, with unresolved D. CDR1 and CDR2 from the germline V gene are LGHNT and FRNRAP. The CDR3 totals 14 residues. Between the trimmed V and J ends, which lost 1 base and 0 bases, there was a span of 7 bases. CDR3 residues: CASGLGANSYEQYF. CDR3 bases: TGTGCTAGTGGTTTGGGGGCCAACTCCTACGAGCAGTACTTC.

This clone was found once. The CDR3 here is CASSLAGTANTEAFF. DNA of the CDR3: TGCGCCAGCAGCTTGGCAGGGACAGCGAACACTGAAGCTTTCTTT. The chain joins TRBV5-1 to TRBJ1-1; TRBD1 matches at 7 bases. Trimming at V came to 0 bases and at J to 1 base, leaving 3 bases not matched to a gene. The CDR3 length is 15 residues. Germline CDR1 is SGHRS and CDR2 is YFSETQ.

V and J are TRBV7-9 and TRBJ2-1, with D hard to call. Germline CDR1 reads SEHNR; CDR2 reads FQNEAQ (reference sequence). Trimming removed 1 base from V and 5 bases from J, with 0 bases in between. The CDR3 has 11 amino acids. In DNA form, the CDR3 reads TGTGCCAGCAGCTTAGACAATGAGCAGTTCTTC. Protein sequence: CASSLDNEQFF.

This rearrangement joins TRBV28 to TRBJ1-2, with D maybe TRBD1 (6 bases). The CDR3 contains 14 residues. From germline, CDR1 is MDHEN and CDR2 SYDVKM. V was trimmed by 0 bases and J by 4 bases, leaving 9 bases between them. The DNA of the CDR3 is TGTGCCAGCAGTTTATGGCAGGGGACCTATGGCTACACCTTC. Translation gives CASSLWQGTYGYTF.

The chain recombines TRBV5-1 with TRBJ1-1, with D perhaps matching TRBD1 (6 bases). This CDR3 spans 18 amino acids. Trimming took 2 bases from V and 2 from J, leaving 22 bases between them. Germline assignment: CDR1 SGHRS and CDR2 YFSETQ. The DNA for the CDR3 is TGCGCCAGCAGCTTCACTGGGCCAGGGGTTTCCGTCAACACTGAAGCTTTCTTT. Translation: CASSFTGPGVSVNTEAFF.

Turning to this clone: Other nucleotide sequences from this sample produce the same CDR3. The rearrangement uses TRBV19 and TRBJ1-6, with a tentative D call TRBD1 (6 bases). The germline gives CDR1 LNHDA, CDR2 SQIVND (reference sequence). The CDR3 is made up of 13 amino acids. The germline V and J ends were trimmed by 3 bases and 7 bases, with 7 bases remaining between them. CDR3 residues: CASSMGGNSPLHF. CDR3 nucleotide sequence: TGTGCCAGTAGTATGGGGGGCAATTCACCCCTCCACTTT.

There are a few counts of this clone. CDR3 amino acids: CASRPQGAVSYEQYF. As DNA, the CDR3 is TGTGCCAGCAGGCCACAGGGGGCAGTCAGCTACGAGCAGTACTTC. The chain combines TRBV2 with TRBJ2-7; 9 positions match TRBD1. The CDR3 runs to 15 residues. CDR1 and CDR2 (germline): SNHLY, FYNNEI. Trimming at V came to 6 bases and at J to 3 bases, leaving 9 bases not matched to a gene.

The chain joins TRBV19 to TRBJ1-2, with D perhaps matching TRBD1 (5 bases). The germline V gene encodes CDR1 LNHDA and CDR2 SQIVND (reference sequence). The V and J ends lost 2 bases and 2 bases respectively, with 12 bases between them. CDR3 length equals 15 residues. CDR3 nucleotides: TGTGCCAGTAGTATATTTGAGGGGACGAACTATGGCTACACCTTC. Encoded protein: CASSIFEGTNYGYTF.

This sequence joins TRBV6-1 and TRBJ1-5; D might be TRBD1 (5 bases). The CDR3 is 16 amino acids. V lost 4 bases, J lost 6 bases, and 19 bases lay in between. Germline CDR1 and CDR2: MNHNS and SASEGT. In DNA form, the CDR3 reads TGTGCCAGCAGTGCCCTGGGGACGGCAATCTCTCAGCCCCAGCATTTT. Its translation: CASSALGTAISQPQHF.

This clone has a single count. The chain uses TRBV24-1 and TRBJ1-2; D gene ambiguous. Germline CDR1 reads KGHDR; CDR2 reads SFDVKD. The V gene lost 1 base and the J gene lost 8 bases, with 7 bases spanning the gap. The CDR3 length is 12 residues. The DNA for the CDR3 is TGTGCCACCAGTGATTTCGGCGAAGGCTACACCTTC. Its protein is CATSDFGEGYTF.

J is TRBJ1-1 and V is TRBV7-3; no reliable D call. The germline V and J ends were trimmed by 3 bases and 5 bases, with 10 bases remaining between them. CDR3 length: 13 amino acids. Germline lookup yields CDR1 SGHTA and CDR2 FQGTGA. In DNA form, the CDR3 reads TGTGCCAGCAGCTTCGACCAAGGGACTGAAGCTTTCTTT. Protein product: CASSFDQGTEAFF. Full variable domain (remainder filled in from reference TRBV7-3 and TRBJ1-1): GAGVSQTPSNKVTEKGKYVELRCDPISGHTALYWYRQSLGQGPEFLIYFQGTGAADDSGLPNDRFFAVRPEGSVSTLKIQRTERGDSAVYLCASSFDQGTEAFFGQGTRLTVV.

CDR3 nucleotides: TGTGCCAGCAGGGACACAGGGGGCGGGGAAAAACTGTTTTTT. It is translated as CASRDTGGGEKLFF. This rearrangement joins TRBV6-5 to TRBJ1-4, with 9 nucleotides matching TRBD1. This CDR3 has 14 residues. Germline CDR1 and CDR2: MNHEY and SVGAGI. V lost 6 bases to trimming and J lost 8 bases; unmatched junction nucleotides: 7.